Presented here are 21 T cell receptor beta chains from one specimen sequenced in a study of cytomegalovirus exposure and HLA in healthy donors. The PCR was carried out with 60 Vbeta primers and 13 Jbeta primers. TCRdb keeps only in-frame clones here, not all; method: immunoSEQ multiplex PCR. The sample holds under 200,000 clones, approximately 84% seen once. The sample was PBMCs. All receptors derive from a boy under 18 in good health and CMV-seronegative.

This clone was found once. V gene TRBV28 combines with J gene TRBJ2-3; possible D gene TRBD2, 6 bases. The ends were cut back, 1 base at V and 3 bases at J, with 8 bases in the middle. The length of the CDR3 is 14 residues. CDR1 is MDHEN and CDR2 is SYDVKM in the germline V gene. The CDR3 region has the DNA TGTGCCAGCAGTTTATCGGGGGAAACAGATACGCAGTATTTT. It translates to CASSLSGETDTQYF.

CDR3 sequence (DNA): TGTGCCAGCAGTACTCTGGGGGGGATCCCCACTGAAGCTTTCTTT. Protein sequence: CASSTLGGIPTEAFF. V gene TRBV6-5 combines with J gene TRBJ1-1, with a tentative D call TRBD1 (5 bases). The CDR3 totals 15 residues. The V gene lost 5 bases and the J gene lost 4 bases, with 17 bases spanning the gap. The germline V gene encodes CDR1 MNHEY and CDR2 SVGAGI.

For this clone: This CDR3 is also generated by other DNA sequences in the sample. The rearrangement links TRBV25-1 to TRBJ2-1, with D possibly TRBD2 on 6 matching bases. From germline, CDR1 is MGHDK and CDR2 SYGVNS. This CDR3 comprises 13 residues. V was cut by 9 bases and J by 0 bases, with 9 bases left in between. In nucleotides, the CDR3 is TGTGCCAGTAGCGGAAGCTCCTACAATGAGCAGTTCTTC. As protein: CASSGSSYNEQFF.

The chain carries TRBV7-2 and TRBJ1-4; D perhaps matches TRBD1 (5 bases). V lost 5 bases, J lost 3 bases, and 16 bases lay in between. Germline V gene lookup returns CDR1 SGHTA and CDR2 FQGNSA. The CDR3 runs 16 residues. The CDR3 sequence: CASSPRTLRPNEKLFF. The CDR3 nucleotides read TGTGCCAGCAGCCCCCGGACACTTCGACCTAATGAAAAACTGTTTTTT.

The J gene is TRBJ2-5, the V gene TRBV30, with D unresolved. V gave up 0 bases and J gave up 5 bases, with 7 bases separating them. The CDR3 has 12 residues. Germline values: CDR1 GTSNPN, CDR2 SVGIG (reference sequence). DNA for the CDR3: TGTGCCTGGAGTGTCTCACGGGAGACCCAGTACTTC. This translates into CAWSVSRETQYF.

This clone was seen a single time. The J gene is TRBJ1-1, the V gene TRBV28; a possible D gene is TRBD1 (5 bases). There are 16 residues in the CDR3. V lost 7 bases and J 6 bases, leaving 24 bases between the germline ends. From germline, CDR1 is MDHEN and CDR2 SYDVKM. The CDR3 sequence: CASIRGDPRWEAEAFF. In DNA form, the CDR3 reads TGTGCCAGCATACGGGGGGATCCCCGTTGGGAGGCTGAAGCTTTCTTT.

This rearrangement joins TRBV7-6 to TRBJ1-4, with no clear D. The CDR3 contains 15 residues. The V and J ends lost 3 bases and 0 bases respectively, with 8 bases between them. Germline values: CDR1 SGHVS, CDR2 FNYEAQ. This CDR3 reads CASSLRFATNEKLFF. The DNA for the CDR3 is TGTGCCAGCAGCTTGAGATTTGCAACTAATGAAAAACTGTTTTTT.

This clone was seen just once. The chain uses TRBV5-1 and TRBJ1-2; TRBD1 agrees at 8 bases. CDR1 and CDR2 from the germline V gene are SGHRS and YFSETQ. CDR3 length: 15 amino acids. Trimming took 4 bases from V and 7 from J; bases not matched to a gene: 12. CDR3 DNA: TGCGCCAGCAGCACCAGGGACAGGTCACCGTCTGGCTACACCTTC. This encodes CASSTRDRSPSGYTF.

The V call is TRBV9, the J call TRBJ1-5; 7 positions agree with TRBD1. The V and J ends lost 4 bases and 3 bases, in that order; junction bases with no gene match: 4. Germline CDR1 SGDLS, CDR2 YYNGEE. The CDR3 has 14 amino acids. The CDR3 reads CASSLGQVNQPQHF. The DNA for the CDR3 is TGTGCCAGCAGCCTAGGACAGGTCAATCAGCCCCAGCATTTT. The full variable domain, with the rest looked up from reference TRBV9 and TRBJ1-5, is DSGVTQTPKHLITATGQRVTLRCSPRSGDLSVYWYQQSLDQGLQFLIQYYNGEERAKGNILERFSAQQFPDLHSELNLSSLELGDSALYFCASSLGQVNQPQHFGDGTRLSIL.

In its sample, this clone was seen once. The genes are TRBV20-1 and TRBJ2-3, with TRBD2 matching over 7 bases. Germline CDR1 reads DFQATT; CDR2 reads SNEGSKA (reference sequence). Trimming removed 0 bases from V and 9 bases from J; junction bases left unmatched: 0. The CDR3 length is 11 residues. The CDR3 region has the DNA TGCAGTGCTAGAGAGGGGGGGACGCAGTATTTT. Translation gives CSAREGGTQYF.

This chain uses TRBV27 with TRBJ2-5, with TRBD2 matching over 7 bases. The CDR3 runs 15 residues. V lost 2 bases, J lost 3 bases, and 6 bases stayed unmatched. Germline V CDR1 and CDR2: MNHEY, SMNVEV (reference sequence). The CDR3 spells CASSLIFGGKETQYF. For the CDR3, the DNA is TGTGCCAGCAGTTTAATTTTCGGGGGGAAAGAGACCCAGTACTTC.

The gene calls are TRBV10-3 and TRBJ1-2, with 8 bases aligning to TRBD1. After removal of 7 bases from V and 8 bases from J, the junction contained 12 bases not matched to a gene. CDR3 length: 14 amino acids. Germline loops: CDR1 ENHRY, CDR2 SYGVKD. The CDR3 sequence is CAIKPGQDGSGYTF. For the CDR3, the DNA is TGTGCCATCAAACCGGGACAGGACGGCTCGGGCTACACCTTC.

The chain is built from TRBV5-4 and TRBJ2-2; tentative D call: TRBD1 (6 bases). The CDR3 is 15 residues long. V was clipped by 0 bases and J by 4 bases, with 10 bases between them. Looked up from germline, CDR1 is SGHNT and CDR2 is YYREEE (reference sequence). The CDR3 loop reads CASSLAGTPTGELFF. In DNA, the CDR3 is TGTGCCAGCAGCTTGGCCGGGACACCCACCGGGGAGCTGTTTTTT. Combining the CDR3 with reference TRBV5-4 and TRBJ2-2 gives the whole variable domain ETGVTQSPTHLIKTRGQQVTLRCSSQSGHNTVSWYQQALGQGPQFIFQYYREEENGRGNFPPRFSGLQFPNYSSELNVNALELDDSALYLCASSLAGTPTGELFFGEGSRLTVL.

V gene TRBV14 combines with J gene TRBJ2-5; TRBD2 agrees at 7 bases. This CDR3 has 15 amino acids. Germline loops: CDR1 SGHDN, CDR2 FVKESK. V lost 5 bases, J lost 5 bases, and 11 bases stayed unmatched. CDR3 sequence (DNA): TGTGCCAGCAGCGAGGGGAGAGTAGCGGGCGAGACCCAGTACTTC. It encodes CASSEGRVAGETQYF.

This rearrangement joins TRBV18 to TRBJ1-2; 7 bases are shared with TRBD1. The CDR3 has 15 residues. The V gene end was trimmed by 3 bases and the J gene end by 8 bases; junction bases not matched to a gene: 12. Germline loops: CDR1 KGHSH, CDR2 LQKENI. CDR3 coding DNA: TGTGCCAGCTCACCCGACCAGACAGGGCTTGGGGGCTACACCTTC. Its translation is CASSPDQTGLGGYTF.

The chain uses TRBV27 and TRBJ2-1; 8 nucleotides line up with TRBD2. The J segment lost 8 bases and the V segment lost 11 bases, leaving 5 bases of the junction unmatched. Germline V CDR1 and CDR2: MNHEY, SMNVEV (reference sequence). The CDR3 is made up of 11 amino acids. The CDR3 nucleotides are TGTGCCGTCCAGCGGGGGTATGAGCAGTTCTTC. Translating it yields CAVQRGYEQFF.

Notes on this clone: Additional DNA sequences in this sample encode the identical CDR3. The chain is built from TRBV29-1 and TRBJ1-1; 9 nucleotides match TRBD1. Germline V gives CDR1 SQVTM, CDR2 ANQGSEA. After removal of 4 bases from V and 4 bases from J, the junction contained 4 bases not matched to a gene. The CDR3 totals 13 residues. The CDR3 is CSVATGGGTEAFF. The CDR3 DNA reads as TGCAGCGTTGCGACAGGGGGAGGCACTGAAGCTTTCTTT.

The genes are TRBV4-3 and TRBJ2-2; 12 nucleotides align to TRBD2. V lost 1 base and J lost 2; bases outside the gene matches: 5. There are 18 residues in the CDR3. CDR1 is LGHNA and CDR2 is YSLEER in the germline V gene. The DNA for the CDR3 is TGCGCCAGCAGCCAAGGGCTAGCGGGGGGGTTAAACACCGGGGAGCTGTTTTTT. This gives the protein CASSQGLAGGLNTGELFF.

The chain joins TRBV5-4 to TRBJ2-7, with 9 bases identical to TRBD2. The trim removed 0 bases at V and 7 bases at J, leaving 11 bases unmatched. Germline values: CDR1 SGHNT, CDR2 YYREEE (reference sequence). The CDR3 has 16 residues. The CDR3 region has the DNA TGTGCCAGCAGCTTGGAGGGCGGGAGGGCCTTGGGGGAGCAGTACTTC. This sequence encodes CASSLEGGRALGEQYF.

V and J are TRBV7-2 and TRBJ1-5; TRBD1 is a possible D gene (6 bases). This CDR3 has 14 residues. Germline CDR1 SGHTA, CDR2 FQGNSA. Between the trimmed V and J ends, which lost 1 base and 7 bases, there was a span of 11 bases. CDR3 region: CASSLGAGEQPQHF. CDR3 bases: TGTGCCAGCAGCTTAGGGGCAGGGGAGCAGCCCCAGCATTTT. Complete variable domain (other parts from reference TRBV7-2 and TRBJ1-5): GAGVSQSPSNKVTEKGKDVELRCDPISGHTALYWYRQSLGQGLEFLIYFQGNSAPDKSGLPSDRFSAERTGGSVSTLTIQRTQQEDSAVYLCASSLGAGEQPQHFGDGTRLSIL.

This clone was counted a few times. The V gene is TRBV30, the J gene TRBJ2-7, with 9 bases fitting TRBD1. Germline CDR1 GTSNPN, CDR2 SVGIG (reference sequence). With 7 bases clipped from V and 3 bases from J, the junction kept 7 bases outside the gene matches. The CDR3 length is 13 residues. The CDR3 reads CALSGTGIYEQYF. Written as DNA, the CDR3 is TGTGCCTTATCCGGGACAGGGATCTACGAGCAGTACTTC.